What follows are 23 T cell receptor beta chains derived from one specimen sequenced in a study of shared clonotypes between healthy human individuals (dated by TCRdb to 2018 to 2020). The library came from the immunoSEQ multiplex PCR assay. What TCRdb holds here is the immuneACCESS table cut down to in-frame rearrangements. Part of the clones is not present; checked against another copy, under half of the missing clones reflect an unresolved V gene, and the others are unexplained. The sample table contains roughly 1 million clones; only one count was recorded for around four fifths of them. The leading ten clones occupy approximately 1.5% of the sample. The specimen sequenced was memory CD4+ T cells sorted from blood. The sample's cell subset or site label is to be understood as: CD45RA-negative fraction. The source of these receptors is a man between 18 and 35 years old in good health.

In its sample, this clone was seen a few times. Different DNA sequences within this sample yield the same CDR3. V usage is TRBV6-1 and J usage is TRBJ1-3; D gene ambiguous. The germline V and J ends were trimmed by 3 bases and 0 bases, with 6 bases remaining between them. Germline V gene data show CDR1 as MNHNS and CDR2 as SASEGT. CDR3 length equals 14 residues. The CDR3 here is CASSEGYSGNTIYF. The CDR3 nucleotides are TGTGCCAGCAGTGAGGGGTACTCTGGAAACACCATATATTTT.

The CDR3 DNA follows: TGCGCCAGCAGCCAAACATTCAACTCGGATGGGAGAGAGCAGTACTTC. Its protein product is CASSQTFNSDGREQYF. V gene TRBV4-3 combines with J gene TRBJ2-7; D is possibly TRBD2 (5 bases). CDR1 LGHNA and CDR2 YSLEER come from the germline V gene. The CDR3 contains 16 residues. The V end lost 2 bases, the J end lost 7 bases, and 21 bases lay between the germline ends.

The chain links TRBV28 to TRBJ2-4, with 9 bases aligning to TRBD1. Looked up from germline, CDR1 is MDHEN and CDR2 is SYDVKM. The trim removed 2 bases at V and 3 bases at J, leaving 5 bases unmatched. The CDR3 has 16 residues. The chain's CDR3 is CASSLLTGGGKNIQYF. The DNA of the CDR3 is TGTGCCAGCAGTTTACTGACAGGGGGTGGCAAAAACATTCAGTACTTC.

The chain couples TRBV30 to TRBJ1-6; TRBD1 might be the D (6 bases). CDR1 GTSNPN and CDR2 SVGIG come from the germline V gene (reference sequence). V was clipped by 6 bases and J by 9 bases, with 21 bases between them. CDR3 length: 15 amino acids. The CDR3 DNA reads as TGTGCCTGCCCCCCTAAAACAGGGACGAGTTCACCCCTCCACTTT. It yields the protein CACPPKTGTSSPLHF.

This chain connects TRBV18 to TRBJ1-1, with D uncertain. Germline CDR1 reads KGHSH; CDR2 reads LQKENI. This CDR3 is 12 amino acids long. V was clipped by 4 bases and J by 2 bases, with 5 bases between them. CDR3 loop: CASSQTNTEAFF. The CDR3 nucleotides are TGTGCCAGCTCACAAACTAACACTGAAGCTTTCTTT.

This clone came up once. CDR3 sequence (DNA): TGTGCCAGCAGCCAGGATGGGTGGTACGAGCAGTACTTC. Residues: CASSQDGWYEQYF. This rearrangement joins TRBV5-4 to TRBJ2-7; D uncertain. This CDR3 region has 13 residues. Trimming cost V 4 bases and J 4 bases, with 12 bases left between them. Germline-derived CDR1 and CDR2 are SGHNT and YYREEE (reference sequence).

For the CDR3, the DNA is TGTGCCAGCAGCTCCGCAGGGGCTAGTATTCAGCCCCAGCATTTT. Translating it yields CASSSAGASIQPQHF. V is TRBV5-6 and J is TRBJ1-5, with D perhaps TRBD1 (6 bases). Trimming removed 3 bases from V and 6 bases from J, with 16 bases in between. CDR1 is SGHDT and CDR2 is YYEEEE in the germline V gene. The CDR3 consists of 15 residues.

This clone was counted once. The junction does not match germline at one end; this may be a read error. The gene calls are TRBV30 and TRBJ1-6; 7 bases fit TRBD1. The CDR3 is 11 residues long. Germline-derived CDR1 and CDR2 are GTSNPN and SVGIG (reference sequence). The CDR3 nucleotides are TGTGCCTGGAAAACCGGGACAGTAGGACTCTTT. Its protein is CAWKTGTVGLF.

The CDR3 loop is CAWSVREFEAFF. In DNA form, the CDR3 reads TGTGCCTGGAGTGTACGAGAGTTTGAAGCTTTCTTT. This chain uses TRBV30 with TRBJ1-1, with D hard to call. Germline values: CDR1 GTSNPN, CDR2 SVGIG (reference sequence). V was trimmed by 0 bases and J by 7 bases, leaving 9 bases between them. This CDR3 region has 12 residues.

This clone was picked up a small number of times. Other DNA sequences of this sample code for an identical CDR3. This chain joins TRBV18 and TRBJ1-2, with 7 bases identical to TRBD1. This CDR3 comprises 13 residues. With 2 bases clipped from V and 6 bases from J, the junction kept 3 bases outside the gene matches. Germline V lookup: CDR1 KGHSH, CDR2 LQKENI. This CDR3 reads CASSPTQGDGYTF. CDR3 nucleotide sequence: TGTGCCAGCTCACCAACGCAGGGGGATGGCTACACCTTC.

This clone was observed a handful of times. J is TRBJ1-4 and V is TRBV2; weak D call: TRBD1 (5 bases). This CDR3 contains 13 residues. Germline assignment: CDR1 SNHLY and CDR2 FYNNEI. V lost 8 bases and J 10 bases, leaving 17 bases between the germline ends. CDR3 residues: CASGGEGSAKLFF. DNA of the CDR3: TGTGCCAGCGGGGGGGAAGGGTCGGCAAAACTGTTTTTT.

J is TRBJ1-2 and V is TRBV18, with 8 bases fitting TRBD1. The V gene's germline CDR1 is KGHSH and CDR2 LQKENI. This CDR3 contains 15 residues. V lost 2 bases to trimming and J lost 6 bases; unmatched junction nucleotides: 8. CDR3 sequence: CASSPNAGGADGYTF. In nucleotides, the CDR3 is TGTGCCAGCTCACCAAACGCAGGGGGCGCGGATGGCTACACCTTC.

This chain joins TRBV2 and TRBJ2-7, with D perhaps matching TRBD1 or TRBD2 (5 bases each). Per the germline V gene, CDR1 is SNHLY and CDR2 is FYNNEI. V lost 8 bases to trimming and J lost 3 bases, with 23 bases between them. The CDR3 extends over 16 amino acids. DNA for the CDR3: TGTGCCAGCGAGGGGAGCAGTATGGGTTGGAACTACGAGCAGTACTTC. Translation: CASEGSSMGWNYEQYF.

This clone has a handful of counts. At the DNA level, this CDR3 is encoded by other sequences in the same sample as well. The chain combines TRBV5-1 with TRBJ2-1; D call uncertain. V lost 0 bases and J lost 2, with 6 bases in between. CDR3 length: 14 amino acids. CDR1 is SGHRS, CDR2 YFSETQ, per germline. This CDR3 is CASSLESPYNEQFF. The CDR3 DNA is TGCGCCAGCAGCTTGGAAAGCCCCTACAATGAGCAGTTCTTC.

This clone was detected a few times. This chain joins TRBV5-1 and TRBJ2-7; D is perhaps TRBD2 (6 bases). CDR3 length: 15 residues. CDR1 and CDR2 (germline): SGHRS, YFSETQ. Trimming pared 3 bases from V and 4 bases from J, leaving 17 bases between. In DNA form, the CDR3 reads TGCGCCAGCAGCTGGGGTGCGGGGTCGGAGTACGAGCAGTACTTC. Its protein is CASSWGAGSEYEQYF.

This chain links TRBV2 with TRBJ2-4; D remains ambiguous. Germline assignment: CDR1 SNHLY and CDR2 FYNNEI. The length of the CDR3 is 15 residues. V was clipped by 6 bases and J by 0 bases, with 12 bases between them. The CDR3 coding sequence is TGTGCCAGCAGCCTCGACACTGGAGCCAAAAACATTCAGTACTTC. This translates into CASSLDTGAKNIQYF.

The chain employs TRBV21-1 and TRBJ2-4; the table assigns TRBD1, which was not confirmed against the DNA. TRBV21-1 is assigned pseudogene status. The CDR3 consists of 16 residues. DNA for the CDR3: TGTGCCAGCAGCATTTACAGGTCGATAGCCAAAAACATTCAGTACTTC. Protein: CASSIYRSIAKNIQYF.

V gene TRBV2 combines with J gene TRBJ1-4; D perhaps matches TRBD1 (5 bases). This CDR3 is built from 14 residues. V lost 0 bases to trimming and J lost 10 bases, with 12 bases between them. Germline CDR1 is SNHLY and CDR2 is FYNNEI. The CDR3 DNA reads as TGTGCCAGCAGTGAAGCCGACAGCCCGGGAAAACTGTTTTTT. This codes for CASSEADSPGKLFF.

The chain employs TRBV15 and TRBJ2-3; 11 bases match TRBD2. The germline V gene encodes CDR1 LNHNV and CDR2 YYDKDF (reference sequence). V gave up 3 bases and J gave up 4 bases; unmatched junction bases: 6. There are 16 residues in the CDR3. In DNA form, the CDR3 reads TGTGCCACCAGCAGTCTTACTAGCGGGGGTGCAGATACGCAGTATTTT. Protein sequence: CATSSLTSGGADTQYF.

In this sample, this clone turned up once. The chain couples TRBV23-1 to TRBJ1-2; D is unclear. TRBV23-1 counts as an open reading frame of uncertain function. Trimming took 2 bases from V and 1 from J, leaving 8 bases between them. This CDR3 has 14 residues. The CDR3 nucleotides read TGCGCCAGCAGTCAACCGGGGTTTAACTATGGCTACACCTTC. This translates into CASSQPGFNYGYTF.

This clone was detected only a few times. One end of the junction is discordant with germline, which a read error may explain. The sample carries other DNA sequences with the same CDR3. V and J are TRBV7-7 and TRBJ2-3; 10 bases match TRBD2. Germline assignment: CDR1 SSHAT and CDR2 FNYEAQ (reference sequence). The CDR3 is 15 residues long. CDR3 DNA sequence: TGTGCTAGCAGCCCAAGCGGGGGGGGTACAGATACGCAGTATTTT. Protein product: CASSPSGGGTDTQYF.

V usage is TRBV30 and J usage is TRBJ2-1; possibly TRBD1 for D (5 bases). Looked up from germline, CDR1 is GTSNPN and CDR2 is SVGIG (reference sequence). V was trimmed by 3 bases and J by 2 bases, leaving 14 bases between them. The CDR3 is 15 residues long. The CDR3 protein is CAWRARQSAYNEQFF. The CDR3 nucleotides read TGTGCCTGGAGGGCTAGACAGTCCGCCTACAATGAGCAGTTCTTC.

Turning to this clone: Other nucleotide sequences in the sample specify the same CDR3. CDR3 sequence: CASSLGHYNSPLHF. The CDR3 DNA follows: TGTGCCAGCAGTTTGGGACATTATAATTCACCCCTCCACTTT. The J gene is TRBJ1-6, the V gene TRBV27, with D possibly matching TRBD1 (6 bases). The CDR3 sequence is 14 residues long. Between the trimmed V and J ends, which lost 3 bases and 4 bases, there was a span of 7 bases. Looked up from germline, CDR1 is MNHEY and CDR2 is SMNVEV (reference sequence).